A selection of T cell receptor beta chains follows, all from one sample in a study of T cell responses to AZD1222 COVID-19 vaccine. Sequencing was performed with immunoSEQ multiplex PCR; in TCRdb, only in-frame clones are kept and a portion is missing. This table has about 110,000 clones, about 90% appearing once. Source: peripheral blood, taken 28 days after the second AZD1222 dose. The receptor set was obtained from an adult who received the AZD1222 COVID-19 vaccine. CDR3s include the opening cysteine and the closing phenylalanine or tryptophan. Some rows mark clone size as missing; the rest say once, few, many or name a class of expanded clone.

TRBV18	once	CASSPQAGGNVEQFF
TRBV5-6	NA	CASSEVTNYGYTF
TRBV29-1	NA	CSVGQNTEAFF
TRBV27	NA	CASRGRDWSTEAFF
TRBV29-1	NA	CSVSVQTDTQYF
TRBV30	NA	CAWSAKDRGDEKLFF
TRBV10-3	NA	CAIRGTGVVDGYTF
TRBV28	once	CASRTGGETQYF
TRBV6-1	NA	CASSEQLNHGANVLTF
TRBV2	NA	CASSGAGNSYEQYF
TRBV9	NA	CASSVVLGNSNEQFF
TRBV6-4	once	CASSDSGGSSTDTQYF
TRBV19	NA	CASRSGGEYNQPQHF
TRBV28	NA	CASSLFSGNSIHYEQYF
TRBV5-4	once	CASSSPVGGPREQYF
TRBV25-1	NA	CASKGANTEAFF
TRBV7-3	NA	CASSLFGDEQFF
TRBV9	NA	CASSVVGTGGLNEQFF
TRBV4-2	NA	CASSQGQGSYGYTF
TRBV19	NA	CASSIQTVFNTNTGELFF
TRBV4-2	NA	CASSQPGTVSSYNSPLHF
TRBV20-1	NA	CSARVASEQFF
TRBV6-2/TRBV6-3	NA	CASSYVWDRGSASSYNEQFF
TRBV4-2	NA	CASSQASGKETQYF
TRBV5-1	NA	CASSLAGGSYEQYF
TRBV9	NA	CASSVVDGPNSPLHF